This TCR beta chain was sequenced during a study of T cell responses to AZD1222 COVID-19 vaccine. About this clone itself: What it binds is not known.

Clones were sequenced by immunoSEQ multiplex PCR, and TCRdb holds only the in-frame ones, with some missing. The sample includes 56,000 or so clones, 80% to 90% of them seen just once. Study-wide results and limits: Mostly white British, mostly female donors; authors suggested clonal diversity may be underestimated.

The CDR3 loop spans 13 amino acids. The germline V gene encodes CDR1 SGHNT and CDR2 YENEEA. The germline V and J ends were trimmed by 0 bases and 8 bases, with 10 bases remaining between them. The receptor comes from an adult in good health. The material sequenced was peripheral blood, taken on day 0 of AZD1222 vaccination. The chain has TRBV11-3 and TRBJ1-2; no reliable D call. The DNA for the CDR3 is TGTGCCAGCAGCTTAGATCAGGCGCGCGGCTACACCTTC. Protein: CASSLDQARGYTF.